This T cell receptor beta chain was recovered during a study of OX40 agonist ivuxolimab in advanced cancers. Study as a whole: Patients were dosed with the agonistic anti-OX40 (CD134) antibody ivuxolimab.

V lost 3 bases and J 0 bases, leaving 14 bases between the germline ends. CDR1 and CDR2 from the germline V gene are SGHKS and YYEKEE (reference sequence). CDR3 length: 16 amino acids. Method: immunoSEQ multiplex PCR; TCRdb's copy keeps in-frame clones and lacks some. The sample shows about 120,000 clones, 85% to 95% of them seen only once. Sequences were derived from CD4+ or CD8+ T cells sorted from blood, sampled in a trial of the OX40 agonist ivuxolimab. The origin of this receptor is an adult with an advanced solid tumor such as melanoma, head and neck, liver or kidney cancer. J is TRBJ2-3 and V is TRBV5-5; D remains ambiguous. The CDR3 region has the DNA TGTGCCAGCAGCTGGTTGAGCCCAACTAGCACAGATACGCAGTATTTT. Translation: CASSWLSPTSTDTQYF.